This TCR beta chain stems from a study of cytomegalovirus exposure and HLA in healthy donors. Study-wide context: Of a few hundred genotyped donors, around 80% grouped in the Caucasian-associated ancestry cluster.

The PCR made use of 60 Vbeta and 13 Jbeta primers. The data were produced by immunoSEQ multiplex PCR, yet TCRdb's version contains in-frame clones alone and is incomplete. The table shows 200,000 to 250,000 clones, with roughly 80% occurring only once. As to this clone: Antigen: not known.

Germline CDR1 is MNHEY and CDR2 is SMNVEV (reference sequence). Deletions cut 8 bases from V and 10 bases from J, with 20 bases between. The CDR3 has 13 residues. General study findings and limits: According to the study, around 160 TCR beta chains were cytomegalovirus-associated. In a later analysis, an Asian-associated ancestry cluster reportedly showed fewer N-insertions than the approximately 660-donor mean.

The sequencing sample was made of PBMCs. The V and J genes are TRBV27 and TRBJ1-1; weak D call: TRBD1 (6 bases). The sequence came from a man younger than 40 in good health and CMV-seronegative. CDR3 amino acids: CASRIRGGRAAFF. The DNA for the CDR3 is TGTGCCAGCCGTATAAGGGGGGGCAGGGCAGCTTTCTTT.